This entry lists 27 T cell receptor beta chains sequenced from one sample in a study of human T cells and chemical hapten exposure. Time point described: pre-sensitization, week 0. This sample's treatment: therapeutic diphenylcyclopropenone sensitization with weekly scalp DPC. TCRdb re-analysed the RACE reads in MiXCR, keeping a single row per CDR3 protein. The sample lists about 53,000 distinct CDR3 sequences, roughly a tenth occurring once. The source material was whole blood, sampled in connection with sensitization to the hapten diphenylcyclopropenone (DPC). These receptors originate from a man aged 40-55 years with alopecia areata. Some clones in this sample may be carry-over from other donors' samples.

In this sample, this clonotype turned up a few times. The J gene is TRBJ1-1, the V gene TRBV9, with 8 bases matching TRBD1. CDR1 and CDR2 (germline): SGDLS, YYNGEE. This CDR3 contains 13 residues. Trimming at V came to 4 bases and at J to 4 bases, leaving 3 bases not matched to a gene. The CDR3 DNA reads TGTGCCAGCAGCTCTACAGGGGGCACTGAAGCTTTCTTT. Amino acid sequence: CASSSTGGTEAFF.

In this sample, this clonotype turned up a few times. The chain uses TRBV14 and TRBJ2-1; 7 nucleotides match TRBD2. J was trimmed by 7 bases and V by 0 bases; bases with no gene match: 3. Germline values: CDR1 SGHDN, CDR2 FVKESK. This CDR3 is 14 amino acids long. Here the CDR3 reads CASSQDASGNEQFF. The CDR3 DNA reads TGTGCCAGCAGCCAAGATGCTAGCGGTAATGAGCAGTTCTTC.

This clonotype was seen a handful of times. The CDR3 is CASSPFQGHNSPLHF. The DNA for the CDR3 is TGTGCCAGCTCACCATTTCAGGGACATAATTCACCCCTCCACTTT. J is TRBJ1-6 and V is TRBV18, with D perhaps TRBD1 (5 bases). Trimming shortened V by 2 bases and J by 5 bases, and 10 bases separated the two germline ends. This CDR3 comprises 15 residues. CDR1 is KGHSH and CDR2 is LQKENI in the germline V gene.

This clonotype is categorized as medium-sized. The CDR3 loop reads CASSLPVGLASNEQFF. For the CDR3, the DNA is TGTGCCAGCAGCTTACCGGTCGGACTAGCGAGTAATGAGCAGTTCTTC. The chain has TRBV7-9 and TRBJ2-1; 9 bases line up with TRBD2. V was clipped by 2 bases and J by 7 bases; unmatched bases: 9. There are 16 residues in the CDR3. Germline V gene sequence: CDR1 SEHNR, CDR2 FQNEAQ (reference sequence).

This clonotype has just a few counts. The gene calls are TRBV28 and TRBJ1-5, with 8 bases fitting TRBD1. The J segment lost 4 bases and the V segment lost 8 bases, leaving 7 bases of the junction unmatched. The germline V gene has CDR1 MDHEN and CDR2 SYDVKM. The CDR3 totals 14 residues. CDR3: CASRQGFRNQPQHF. CDR3 sequence (DNA): TGTGCCAGCCGACAGGGGTTCAGAAATCAGCCCCAGCATTTT. The full variable domain, completed using reference TRBV28 and TRBJ1-5, is DVKVTQSSRYLVKRTGEKVFLECVQDMDHENMFWYRQDPGLGLRLIYFSYDVKMKEKGDIPEGYSVSREKKERFSLILESASTNQTSMYLCASRQGFRNQPQHFGDGTRLSIL.

This clonotype was recorded at least ten times. V usage is TRBV29-1 and J usage is TRBJ2-3; 7 bases line up with TRBD1. The germline V gene has CDR1 SQVTM and CDR2 ANQGSEA. Germline trimming cut 7 bases from V and 1 base from J; bases unmatched to any gene: 8. CDR3 size: 14 residues. The CDR3 coding sequence is TGCAGCGCATCCGGCGGACAGGGCACAGATACGCAGTATTTT. Its translation: CSASGGQGTDTQYF.

This clonotype has a handful of counts. This chain connects TRBV4-2 to TRBJ2-1; 7 positions agree with TRBD1. Germline values: CDR1 LGHNA, CDR2 YNFKEQ. The CDR3 has 18 amino acids. V gave up 2 bases and J gave up 2 bases; unmatched junction bases: 12. CDR3 in DNA: TGTGCCAGCAGCCAATTCCTCAACAGGGGAAGGACCTACAATGAGCAGTTCTTC. It is translated as CASSQFLNRGRTYNEQFF.

This clonotype has a handful of counts. J is TRBJ1-5 and V is TRBV28; 8 nucleotides line up with TRBD1. Germline V CDR1 and CDR2: MDHEN, SYDVKM. The CDR3 extends over 14 amino acids. The V gene end was trimmed by 5 bases and the J gene end by 6 bases; junction bases not matched to a gene: 6. This CDR3 reads CASSQGARSQPQHF. CDR3 DNA sequence: TGTGCCAGCAGTCAGGGGGCGCGAAGTCAGCCCCAGCATTTT.

The rearrangement joins TRBV7-3 to TRBJ2-2; D is ambiguous. Trimming left V 6 bases short and J 3 bases short, with 5 bases between. The CDR3 loop spans 12 amino acids. Looked up from germline, CDR1 is SGHTA and CDR2 is FQGTGA. CDR3 protein: CASSPHTGELFF. DNA for the CDR3: TGTGCCAGCAGTCCCCACACCGGGGAGCTGTTTTTT.

This sequence joins TRBV2 and TRBJ2-1, with 15 nucleotides matching TRBD2. J gave up 7 bases and V 10 bases, and 2 bases lay outside the gene matches. CDR1 and CDR2 (germline): SNHLY, FYNNEI. The CDR3 loop spans 13 amino acids. CDR3 bases: TGTGCCACCGGACTAGCGGGAGGGAATGAGCAGTTCTTC. Amino acids: CATGLAGGNEQFF. Variable domain in full (rest from reference TRBV2 and TRBJ2-1): EPEVTQTPSHQVTQMGQEVILRCVPISNHLYFYWYRQILGQKVEFLVSFYNNEISEKSEIFDDQFSVERPDGSNFTLKIRSTKLEDSAMYFCATGLAGGNEQFFGPGTRLTVL.

This clonotype was found a few times. The chain is built from TRBV28 and TRBJ2-1; 11 bases match TRBD2. Germline loops: CDR1 MDHEN, CDR2 SYDVKM. After removal of 5 bases from V and 8 bases from J, the junction contained 5 bases not matched to a gene. The CDR3 has 14 residues. CDR3 sequence: CASSELAGAYEQFF. For the CDR3, the DNA is TGTGCCAGCAGTGAACTAGCGGGAGCATATGAGCAGTTCTTC.

This clonotype was seen only a few times. This chain's CDR3 is CASSLPGPGTQYF. The CDR3 DNA sequence: TGTGCCAGCAGTCTCCCGGGGCCGGGAACCCAGTACTTC. The chain combines TRBV28 with TRBJ2-5; the D gene could be TRBD1 or TRBD2 (5 bases each). The CDR3 totals 13 residues. CDR1 is MDHEN, CDR2 SYDVKM, per germline. Trimming left V 5 bases short and J 8 bases short, with 15 bases between.

There are many counts of this clonotype. In DNA, the CDR3 is TGTGCCAGCAGCGTAGGAGGGGAGAGCGGTTACGAGCAGTACTTC. Translation gives CASSVGGESGYEQYF. The chain employs TRBV9 and TRBJ2-7; either TRBD1 or TRBD2 may fit D (5 bases each). Germline V gene sequence: CDR1 SGDLS, CDR2 YYNGEE. V lost 0 bases and J lost 4, with 14 bases in between. The CDR3 sequence is 15 residues long.

This chain joins TRBV18 and TRBJ2-5, with 7 bases fitting TRBD1. The CDR3 contains 13 residues. CDR1 is KGHSH and CDR2 is LQKENI in the germline V gene. V lost 6 bases and J lost 5; bases outside the gene matches: 6. The CDR3 here is CASSSGTVETQYF. Here the CDR3 DNA reads TGTGCCAGCTCGTCCGGGACAGTTGAGACCCAGTACTTC.

This clonotype turned up a few times. The chain recombines TRBV5-5 with TRBJ1-5; TRBD1 matches at 8 bases. The ends lost 3 bases at V and 0 bases at J; junction bases unmatched: 5. The CDR3 runs to 16 residues. CDR1 and CDR2 (germline): SGHKS, YYEKEE (reference sequence). CDR3 in amino acids: CASSWTGPHSNQPQHF. The CDR3 region has the DNA TGTGCCAGCAGCTGGACAGGGCCTCATAGCAATCAGCCCCAGCATTTT. Looking up the rest from reference TRBV5-5 and TRBJ1-5 gives the full variable domain: DAGVTQSPTHLIKTRGQQVTLRCSPISGHKSVSWYQQVLGQGPQFIFQYYEKEERGRGNFPDRFSARQFPNYSSELNVNALLLGDSALYLCASSWTGPHSNQPQHFGDGTRLSIL.

There are many counts of this clonotype. The rearrangement joins TRBV5-1 to TRBJ1-1, with TRBD1 as a possible D gene (5 bases). Germline V gene data show CDR1 as SGHRS and CDR2 as YFSETQ. V was cut by 3 bases and J by 0 bases, with 9 bases left in between. The CDR3 extends over 14 amino acids. CDR3 DNA: TGCGCCAGCAGCTCGGGGGGAATGAACACTGAAGCTTTCTTT. This sequence encodes CASSSGGMNTEAFF.

About this clonotype itself: An end of the junction differs from the germline gene, which may be a read error. This chain uses TRBV6-6 with TRBJ2-7, with 7 bases that match TRBD2. This CDR3 is built from 14 residues. CDR1 MNHNY and CDR2 SVGAGI come from the germline V gene (reference sequence). The CDR3 region has the DNA TGTACCAGCTCCTCTAGCGGATCAACCTACGAGCAGTACTTC. Protein: CTSSSSGSTYEQYF.

This chain joins TRBV18 and TRBJ2-7, with 10 nucleotides matching TRBD1. This CDR3 comprises 17 residues. The germline V gene encodes CDR1 KGHSH and CDR2 LQKENI. V dropped 1 base and J dropped 6; count of bases not matched to a gene: 12. As DNA, the CDR3 is TGTGCCAGCTCACCACAGTTGAGGACAGGGGGACGGGGCGAGCAGTACTTC. It specifies CASSPQLRTGGRGEQYF.

This clonotype was observed at least ten times. V is TRBV28 and J is TRBJ2-5, with D unclear. Trimming stripped 5 bases from V and 3 bases from J, with 10 bases between. Germline values: CDR1 MDHEN, CDR2 SYDVKM. CDR3 size: 13 residues. The CDR3 nucleotides are TGTGCCAGCAGTCAAGGACGAGAAGAGACCCAGTACTTC. Encoded protein: CASSQGREETQYF. Drawing the rest from reference TRBV28 and TRBJ2-5, the complete variable domain is DVKVTQSSRYLVKRTGEKVFLECVQDMDHENMFWYRQDPGLGLRLIYFSYDVKMKEKGDIPEGYSVSREKKERFSLILESASTNQTSMYLCASSQGREETQYFGPGTRLLVL.

This chain connects TRBV3-1 to TRBJ2-2; TRBD1 might be the D (6 bases). CDR1 and CDR2 (germline): LGHDT, YNNKEL (reference sequence). V lost 5 bases, J lost 7 bases, and 14 bases lay in between. This CDR3 region has 14 residues. The chain's CDR3 is CASSSGTGFGELFF. CDR3 in DNA: TGTGCCAGCAGCTCAGGAACAGGGTTCGGGGAGCTGTTTTTT.

There are a few counts of this clonotype. The chain combines TRBV20-1 with TRBJ2-7; D gene uncertain. This CDR3 is built from 12 residues. Germline V gives CDR1 DFQATT, CDR2 SNEGSKA (reference sequence). V shed 3 bases and J shed 0 bases, with 6 bases lying between them. In DNA, the CDR3 is TGCAGTGCTAGTGGCGGCTCCTACGAGCAGTACTTC. Protein product: CSASGGSYEQYF.

This clonotype occurred a few times. The chain combines TRBV11-2 with TRBJ1-6, with D hard to call. CDR1 is SGHAT, CDR2 FQNNGV, per germline. The CDR3 loop spans 13 amino acids. The V gene lost 5 bases and the J gene lost 5 bases, with 7 bases spanning the gap. CDR3 DNA sequence: TGTGCCAGCAGCCGGCTAGATAATTCACCCCTCCACTTT. Protein: CASSRLDNSPLHF.

The chain recombines TRBV3-1 with TRBJ2-2, with 8 nucleotides matching TRBD2. The CDR3 has 16 residues. The germline CDR1 and CDR2 sequences are LGHDT and YNNKEL (reference sequence). J was trimmed by 0 bases and V by 2 bases; bases with no gene match: 2. The CDR3 DNA reads as TGTGCCAGCAGCCAACCTAGCGGGCCGAACACCGGGGAGCTGTTTTTT. Translation gives CASSQPSGPNTGELFF.

This clonotype has just a few counts. The rearrangement joins TRBV10-3 to TRBJ1-1, with a possible D match to TRBD1 (5 bases). The CDR3 contains 15 residues. Germline CDR1 ENHRY, CDR2 SYGVKD. V lost 0 bases and J lost 1, with 9 bases in between. In nucleotides, the CDR3 is TGTGCCATCAGTGAGTCGGCGGGGCCGAACACTGAAGCTTTCTTT. This codes for CAISESAGPNTEAFF.

This clonotype was seen repeatedly, ten times or more. The chain uses TRBV28 and TRBJ1-6; no clear D. Between the trimmed V and J ends, which lost 4 bases and 9 bases, there was a span of 7 bases. CDR1 is MDHEN and CDR2 is SYDVKM in the germline V gene. The CDR3 consists of 12 residues. The CDR3 protein is CASSSLRSPLHF. The CDR3 nucleotides read TGTGCCAGCAGTTCCTTGCGTTCACCCCTCCACTTT.

This clonotype was seen repeatedly, ten times or more. In nucleotides, the CDR3 is TGTGCCAGCAGCCCCACCAGGGGGCAAGGAGAGACCCAGTACTTC. Amino acid sequence: CASSPTRGQGETQYF. V and J are TRBV7-9 and TRBJ2-5; TRBD1 matches at 8 bases. The CDR3 is made up of 15 amino acids. Trimming at V came to 5 bases and at J to 4 bases, leaving 9 bases not matched to a gene. Germline-derived CDR1 and CDR2 are SEHNR and FQNEAQ (reference sequence).

In this sample, this clonotype turned up a few times. The CDR3 DNA reads TGTGCCAGCAGCTACCCGGGACTACGGATGGGGGCGCGGGAGCAGTACTTC. This gives the protein CASSYPGLRMGAREQYF. The chain combines TRBV5-6 with TRBJ2-7; TRBD2 is a possible D gene (7 bases). The length of the CDR3 is 17 residues. CDR1 is SGHDT, CDR2 YYEEEE, per germline. Trimming left V 3 bases short and J 7 bases short, with 26 bases between.